Below, 4 T cell receptor beta chains from the same sample are listed, as sequenced in a study of blood T cell repertoires in COVID-19. Using immunoSEQ multiplex PCR, the repertoire was profiled, and TCRdb retains in-frame clones only, with some absent. Here the sample spans approximately 22,000 clones, about 90% being singletons. The sample comprised peripheral blood. The receptor source for this set is a human donor in a cohort sampled during active COVID-19.

This rearrangement joins TRBV10-3 to TRBJ2-1; D remains unclear. The CDR3 runs to 15 residues. Germline values: CDR1 ENHRY, CDR2 SYGVKD. Trimming removed 4 bases from V and 7 bases from J, with 17 bases in between. CDR3 sequence: CAISGSAPITNEQFF. The CDR3 DNA follows: TGTGCCATCAGTGGCAGCGCTCCAATTACGAATGAGCAGTTCTTC.

The rearrangement links TRBV29-1 to TRBJ1-1, with D tentatively TRBD1 (6 bases). Looked up from germline, CDR1 is SQVTM and CDR2 is ANQGSEA. The CDR3 has 15 residues. V lost 5 bases and J lost 6, with 22 bases in between. CDR3 DNA: TGCAGCGTTAGTTTGGAGGGGTCGGGGGGGCCTGAAGCTTTCTTT. This gives the protein CSVSLEGSGGPEAFF.

The chain links TRBV5-1 to TRBJ2-1, with 8 bases fitting TRBD2. This CDR3 has 15 amino acids. The germline V gene encodes CDR1 SGHRS and CDR2 YFSETQ. V lost 3 bases, J lost 8 bases, and 10 bases stayed unmatched. CDR3 sequence (DNA): TGCGCCAGCAGCTGGGGGGGCGGGGGGTTAGATGAGCAGTTCTTC. Its translation is CASSWGGGGLDEQFF.

CDR3 residues: CATSRGGGGEQFF. For the CDR3, the DNA is TGTGCCACCAGCAGAGGAGGGGGCGGTGAGCAGTTCTTC. The rearrangement links TRBV15 to TRBJ2-1; 7 nucleotides match TRBD1. This CDR3 spans 13 amino acids. Germline V gene sequence: CDR1 LNHNV, CDR2 YYDKDF (reference sequence). Germline trimming cut 1 base from V and 9 bases from J; bases unmatched to any gene: 3.